This entry is about one TCR beta chain. No antigen is known for it. Then a second PCR, running roughly 7 to 11 cycles, was carried out with a sample-barcoded 5' primer and a J-beta primer mix. Sequencing yielded, for each sample, at least 2.5 million paired-end reads carrying CDR3. TCRdb processed the 5' RACE reads anew with MiXCR; each CDR3 protein has one entry. Among about 1.4 million distinct CDR3 sequences, approximately 59% were seen once, and the ten largest hold 6.5% to 8%. They isolated at least 7 million PBMCs from each sample. This CDR3 is 16 amino acids long. Germline CDR1 reads GTSNPN; CDR2 reads SVGIG (reference sequence). V lost 3 bases and J lost 1; bases outside the gene matches: 6. This sample was taken from a study of blood T cells in healthy people across ages. Study-level results: TCR beta diversity per million T cells fell roughly linearly with age. The lack of PBMC sorting stopped any conclusive naive versus antigen-experienced comparison.

The sample consisted of blood. This receptor was taken from a man younger than 35 in good health. The chain couples TRBV30 to TRBJ2-1, with TRBD2 matching 10 bases. The CDR3 DNA reads as TGTGCCTGGAGCCTTTGGACTAGCGGTTCCTACAATGAGCAGTTCTTC. This encodes CAWSLWTSGSYNEQFF.